These 30 T cell receptor beta chains share one sample of origin, sequenced in a study of T cell repertoires in cytomegalovirus infection. TCRdb reanalysed the reads using MiXCR and keeps one entry per CDR3 protein. The sample yields around 450,000 distinct CDR3 sequences, 30% to 40% seen once. Sequencing was carried out using PBMCs. These receptors originate from a human donor in good health (CMV status not recorded). Some clones in this sample may be carry-over from other donors' samples.

The rearrangement joins TRBV7-9 to TRBJ2-7; weak D call: TRBD1 (5 bases). The CDR3 totals 14 residues. Trimming took off 5 bases at V and 3 bases at J, with 14 bases between the two ends. CDR1 is SEHNR, CDR2 FQNEAQ, per germline (reference sequence). CDR3 residues: CASSLTGQGYEQYF. CDR3 coding DNA: TGTGCCAGCAGCCTAACAGGACAAGGCTACGAGCAGTACTTC.

V is TRBV5-4 and J is TRBJ1-2; maybe TRBD1 (6 bases). V dropped 4 bases and J dropped 8 bases, with 21 bases sitting between them. There are 15 residues in the CDR3. Per germline, CDR1 SGHNT and CDR2 YYREEE (reference sequence). Here the CDR3 DNA reads TGTGCCAGCAGCCCCGGGACACTCATTGGGACGGGCTACACCTTC. Amino acids: CASSPGTLIGTGYTF.

This clonotype has ten or more counts. The rearrangement uses TRBV7-9 and TRBJ1-5; D gene uncertain. The V end lost 2 bases, the J end lost 0 bases, and 5 bases lay between the germline ends. The germline CDR1 and CDR2 sequences are SEHNR and FQNEAQ (reference sequence). This CDR3 spans 14 amino acids. The CDR3 DNA reads as TGTGCCAGCAGCTTACTTGATAGCAATCAGCCCCAGCATTTT. This gives the protein CASSLLDSNQPQHF.

This clonotype was picked up a small number of times. The chain recombines TRBV12-3 or TRBV12-4 with TRBJ1-2, with D maybe TRBD1 (5 bases). The CDR3 spans 13 residues. Trimming cost V 2 bases and J 7 bases, with 11 bases left between them. The CDR3 here is CASSLRGSGGYTF. CDR3 nucleotide sequence: TGTGCCAGCAGTTTACGGGGGTCCGGTGGCTACACCTTC.

The chain uses TRBV19 and TRBJ2-5, with 9 bases aligning to TRBD2. CDR3 size: 16 residues. The ends lost 1 base at V and 5 bases at J; junction bases unmatched: 8. CDR1 and CDR2 from the germline V gene are LNHDA and SQIVND (reference sequence). This CDR3 is CASSIGVSGGYETQYF. CDR3 DNA sequence: TGTGCCAGTAGTATAGGCGTTAGCGGGGGATATGAGACCCAGTACTTC.

The table lists this clonotype with many counts. V usage is TRBV11-1 and J usage is TRBJ1-1, with D perhaps TRBD1 (5 bases). The CDR3 has 15 residues. Germline CDR1 and CDR2: SGHAT and FQDESV (reference sequence). Trimming removed 0 bases from V and 6 bases from J, with 14 bases in between. The CDR3 region is CASSLAWGRRAEAFF. The CDR3 region has the DNA TGTGCCAGCAGCTTAGCGTGGGGCCGTCGGGCTGAAGCTTTCTTT.

Worth noting for this clonotype: At one boundary the junction diverges from the germline segment, which might be a read error. This chain links TRBV6-2 or TRBV6-3 with TRBJ2-5; maybe TRBD1 (6 bases). Germline V CDR1 and CDR2: MNHEY, SVGEGT. This CDR3 is built from 12 residues. CDR3 protein: CASSYSTGTQSF. The CDR3 DNA reads as TGTGCCAGCAGTTACTCGACAGGCACCCAGTCCTTC.

This clonotype appeared a few times. The chain is built from TRBV6-1 and TRBJ2-1; D possibly corresponds to TRBD1 (5 bases). There are 11 residues in the CDR3. Germline CDR1 reads MNHNS; CDR2 reads SASEGT. V was pared by 7 bases and J by 7 bases, with 8 bases between. The chain's CDR3 is CASTGLNEQFF. CDR3 DNA sequence: TGTGCCAGCACAGGGTTGAATGAGCAGTTCTTC.

The J gene is TRBJ2-5, the V gene TRBV4-2; D is uncertain. With 0 bases removed from V and 2 bases from J, the gap between germline ends came to 7 bases. Germline CDR1 is LGHNA and CDR2 is YNFKEQ. This CDR3 is built from 14 residues. The CDR3 region is CASSQEELQETQYF. CDR3 coding DNA: TGTGCCAGCAGCCAAGAGGAACTACAAGAGACCCAGTACTTC.

This clonotype was found many times. The rearrangement links TRBV7-6 to TRBJ2-7, with a possible D match to TRBD1 (5 bases). CDR3 length: 14 residues. The germline V gene encodes CDR1 SGHVS and CDR2 FNYEAQ. The V end was cut by 1 base, the J end by 5 bases, with 12 bases between. The CDR3 reads CASSLGGRRNEQYF. In DNA form, the CDR3 reads TGTGCCAGCAGCTTAGGGGGCCGTCGGAACGAGCAGTACTTC.

This clonotype was counted a few times. CDR3 residues: CASSPRRTETNSPLHF. In DNA form, the CDR3 reads TGCGCCAGCAGTCCGAGACGGACAGAGACTAATTCACCCCTCCACTTT. The V call is TRBV23-1, the J call TRBJ1-6, with a possible D match to TRBD1 (6 bases). TRBV23-1 is filed as an ORF, its function uncertain. Trimming took 4 bases from V and 6 from J, leaving 16 bases between them. This CDR3 spans 16 amino acids.

Regarding this clonotype: This may be a read error, as it is one base from a much larger clone. The chain is built from TRBV7-2 and TRBJ2-2; D unresolved. This CDR3 spans 15 amino acids. Germline V gene data show CDR1 as SGHTA and CDR2 as FQGNSA. CDR3 nucleotide sequence: TGTGCCAGCAGCTTAGTAGTCAGCAACACCGTGGAGCTGTTTTTT. Encoded protein: CASSLVVSNTVELFF. Looking up the rest from reference TRBV7-2 and TRBJ2-2 gives the full variable domain: GAGVSQSPSNKVTEKGKDVELRCDPISGHTALYWYRQSLGQGLEFLIYFQGNSAPDKSGLPSDRFSAERTGGSVSTLTIQRTQQEDSAVYLCASSLVVSNTVELFFGEGSRLTVL.

This clonotype turned up a few times. This chain joins TRBV28 and TRBJ2-2; 9 positions agree with TRBD2. Germline V gives CDR1 MDHEN, CDR2 SYDVKM. This CDR3 comprises 16 residues. V lost 6 bases to trimming and J lost 4 bases; unmatched junction nucleotides: 9. CDR3 in DNA: TGTGCCAGCAGCCCGCTGGGACTAGCCAGCACCGGGGAGCTGTTTTTT. Its translation is CASSPLGLASTGELFF.

The sample holds many counts of this clonotype. This chain joins TRBV7-2 and TRBJ2-1; no reliable D call. The CDR3 covers 15 residues. The V end lost 0 bases, the J end lost 2 bases, and 8 bases lay between the germline ends. Germline V gene data show CDR1 as SGHTA and CDR2 as FQGNSA. This chain's CDR3 is CASSLAGGTYNEQFF. The CDR3 bases are TGTGCCAGCAGCTTAGCCGGCGGAACCTACAATGAGCAGTTCTTC.

Here the CDR3 DNA reads TGCGCCAGCAGCCAGAGGGGACAGGGGACGGAGACCCAGTACTTC. This sequence encodes CASSQRGQGTETQYF. The chain links TRBV4-3 to TRBJ2-5, with 10 bases lining up with TRBD1. CDR1 is LGHNA, CDR2 YSLEER, per germline. The CDR3 runs 15 residues. With 3 bases clipped from V and 5 bases from J, the junction kept 6 bases outside the gene matches.

The CDR3 DNA sequence: TGTGCCAGCAGCTTCAGGGGTCGAGGGGACTACGAGCAGTACTTC. Protein: CASSFRGRGDYEQYF. The V call is TRBV6-2 or TRBV6-3, the J call TRBJ2-7; the D gene is possibly TRBD1 (6 bases). V lost 6 bases and J lost 3, with 18 bases in between. The germline CDR1 and CDR2 sequences are MNHEY and SVGEGT. This CDR3 spans 15 amino acids.

The chain joins TRBV6-1 to TRBJ1-5, with D uncertain. Germline V gene sequence: CDR1 MNHNS, CDR2 SASEGT. This CDR3 has 16 amino acids. The V end was cut by 2 bases, the J end by 2 bases, with 13 bases between. CDR3 region: CASSEPATGGNQPQHF. The CDR3 DNA reads TGTGCCAGCAGTGAACCGGCAACCGGAGGCAATCAGCCCCAGCATTTT.

This clonotype has more than one count but fewer than ten. This sequence joins TRBV20-1 and TRBJ2-7; perhaps TRBD1 as D (5 bases). V was trimmed by 0 bases and J by 0 bases, leaving 9 bases between them. Germline-derived CDR1 and CDR2 are DFQATT and SNEGSKA (reference sequence). This CDR3 region has 14 residues. CDR3: CSARDWQGSYEQYF. CDR3 DNA: TGCAGTGCTAGAGATTGGCAGGGCTCCTACGAGCAGTACTTC.

This clonotype turned up a few times. CDR3 sequence reads: CATSVDNRETQYF. The DNA of the CDR3 is TGTGCCACCAGCGTAGACAACCGCGAGACCCAGTACTTC. The chain uses TRBV15 and TRBJ2-5; D gene uncertain. The CDR3 covers 13 residues. V dropped 5 bases and J dropped 5 bases, with 12 bases sitting between them. Germline loops: CDR1 LNHNV, CDR2 YYDKDF (reference sequence).

The J gene is TRBJ2-2, the V gene TRBV6-5; D is ambiguous. CDR3 length equals 14 residues. V gave up 2 bases and J gave up 7 bases, with 11 bases separating them. Germline V gives CDR1 MNHEY, CDR2 SVGAGI. In nucleotides, the CDR3 is TGTGCCAGCAGTTACGGATCTGGCGGCGGGGAGCTGTTTTTT. Protein sequence: CASSYGSGGGELFF.

This clonotype was seen many times. V and J are TRBV6-2 or TRBV6-3 and TRBJ1-5; no firm D call. Trimming took 6 bases from V and 0 from J, leaving 15 bases between them. The CDR3 sequence is 16 residues long. Germline V gene lookup returns CDR1 MNHEY and CDR2 SVGEGT. The CDR3 region is CASSPDLWNSNQPQHF. CDR3 sequence (DNA): TGTGCCAGCAGCCCCGATTTATGGAATAGCAATCAGCCCCAGCATTTT.

This clonotype turned up a few times. The chain recombines TRBV6-2 or TRBV6-3 with TRBJ2-1; 7 bases line up with TRBD2. V lost 7 bases, J lost 5 bases, and 5 bases stayed unmatched. This CDR3 contains 13 residues. CDR1 is MNHEY, CDR2 SVGEGT, per germline. The CDR3 DNA sequence: TGTGCCAGCACCCGGACTAGAGACAATGAGCAGTTCTTC. This codes for CASTRTRDNEQFF.

This clonotype appeared a single time. The J gene is TRBJ2-2, the V gene TRBV30, with TRBD2 matching over 10 bases. Germline CDR1 reads GTSNPN; CDR2 reads SVGIG (reference sequence). The junction had 5 bases not matched to a gene; V was cut back by 0 bases and J by 1 base. CDR3 length equals 17 residues. The CDR3 nucleotides read TGTGCCTGGAGTGTGCTTAGCGGGGGGAGGAACACCGGGGAGCTGTTTTTT. Its translation is CAWSVLSGGRNTGELFF. Variable domain in full (rest from reference TRBV30 and TRBJ2-2): SQTIHQWPATLVQPVGSPLSLECTVEGTSNPNLYWYRQAAGRGLQLLFYSVGIGQISSEVPQNLSASRPQDRQFILSSKKLLLSDSGFYLCAWSVLSGGRNTGELFFGEGSRLTVL.

This clonotype was recorded many times. The rearrangement uses TRBV4-2 and TRBJ1-1; D ambiguous. The germline V gene encodes CDR1 LGHNA and CDR2 YNFKEQ. The CDR3 has 15 residues. Trimming pared 4 bases from V and 1 base from J, leaving 13 bases between. CDR3 residues: CASSLSRTKNTEAFF. The CDR3 coding sequence is TGTGCCAGCAGCCTTTCGAGGACGAAGAACACTGAAGCTTTCTTT.

Regarding this clonotype: The final CDR3 position lacks the conserved phenylalanine or tryptophan, pointing to a likely read error. The gene calls are TRBV4-2 and TRBJ2-3; D might be TRBD2 (7 bases). CDR3 length equals 17 residues. V was shortened by 4 bases and J by 0 bases, with 17 bases between the two germline ends. The germline V gene has CDR1 LGHNA and CDR2 YNFKEQ. The CDR3 spells CASSPVRGGPSTDTQYL. CDR3 nucleotides: TGTGCCAGCAGCCCCGTGAGGGGGGGACCTAGCACAGATACGCAGTATTTG.

The chain links TRBV14 to TRBJ2-2; no clear D gene. The CDR3 sequence is 14 residues long. Germline lookup yields CDR1 SGHDN and CDR2 FVKESK. The V gene lost 0 bases and the J gene lost 5 bases, with 7 bases spanning the gap. CDR3 protein: CASSQDGLTGELFF. The CDR3 nucleotides are TGTGCCAGCAGCCAAGATGGCCTAACCGGGGAGCTGTTTTTT.

This clonotype was counted only a few times. The chain joins TRBV12-3 or TRBV12-4 to TRBJ2-1; possibly TRBD1 for D (5 bases). Trimming shortened V by 1 base and J by 9 bases, and 16 bases separated the two germline ends. The CDR3 contains 15 residues. The CDR3 protein is CASSLGQLHGIEQFF. CDR3 coding DNA: TGTGCCAGCAGTTTAGGACAGCTGCACGGAATTGAGCAGTTCTTC.

The rearrangement links TRBV6-5 to TRBJ1-1; 9 bases fit TRBD1. With 8 bases clipped from V and 0 bases from J, the junction kept 7 bases outside the gene matches. The CDR3 sequence is 15 residues long. Germline values: CDR1 MNHEY, CDR2 SVGAGI. The CDR3: CASLRTGAVNTEAFF. CDR3 bases: TGTGCCAGCCTTCGGACAGGGGCGGTGAACACTGAAGCTTTCTTT.

This clonotype was recorded a few times. This chain uses TRBV27 with TRBJ2-5; no clear D. This CDR3 region has 14 residues. The ends were cut back, 2 bases at V and 3 bases at J, with 10 bases in the middle. Per the germline V gene, CDR1 is MNHEY and CDR2 is SMNVEV (reference sequence). CDR3 in DNA: TGTGCCAGCAGTTTAAGGGAAGGAGAAGAGACCCAGTACTTC. Encoded protein: CASSLREGEETQYF.

The chain combines TRBV24-1 with TRBJ2-1; 9 bases agree with TRBD1. Germline-derived CDR1 and CDR2 are KGHDR and SFDVKD. Trimming cost V 7 bases and J 4 bases; bases outside gene matches: 1. The CDR3 covers 13 residues. CDR3 bases: TGTGCCACCAGCGGACAGGGGTACAATGAGCAGTTCTTC. Its translation: CATSGQGYNEQFF.